This TCR beta chain appears in the sequencing data of a study of blood T cell repertoires in COVID-19. Study-wide background: Both acute and convalescent COVID-19 samples were obtained from the United States, Italy and Spain. T cells, B-cell-depleted T cells, or PBMCs provided the cDNA or gDNA that served as material.

TCRdb's copy holds only in-frame clones and misses some; the assay was immunoSEQ multiplex PCR. The sample consists of about 180,000 clones, around 80% of them appearing once. CDR1 is DFQATT, CDR2 SNEGSKA, per germline (reference sequence). CDR3 length equals 14 residues. Trimming removed 3 bases from V and 6 bases from J; junction bases left unmatched: 7. The sample was peripheral blood. The sequence was collected from a man aged 65 to 79 with active or convalescent COVID-19. The gene calls are TRBV20-1 and TRBJ2-3; 9 nucleotides align to TRBD2. CDR3 nucleotides: TGCAGTGCTAGTGATAGCGGGAGTAGTGATACGCAGTATTTT. The encoded protein is CSASDSGSSDTQYF.